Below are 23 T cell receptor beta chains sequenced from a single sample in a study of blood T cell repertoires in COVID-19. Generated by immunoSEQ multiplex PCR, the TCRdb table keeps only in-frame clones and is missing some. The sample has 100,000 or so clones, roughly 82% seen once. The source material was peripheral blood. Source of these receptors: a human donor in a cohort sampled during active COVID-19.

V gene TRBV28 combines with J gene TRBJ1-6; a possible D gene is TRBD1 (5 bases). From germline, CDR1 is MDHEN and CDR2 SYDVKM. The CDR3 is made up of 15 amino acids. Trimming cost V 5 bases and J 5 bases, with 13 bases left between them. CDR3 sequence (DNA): TGTGCCAGCAGTCGCCCCGGGACTGATAATTCACCCCTCCACTTT. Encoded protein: CASSRPGTDNSPLHF.

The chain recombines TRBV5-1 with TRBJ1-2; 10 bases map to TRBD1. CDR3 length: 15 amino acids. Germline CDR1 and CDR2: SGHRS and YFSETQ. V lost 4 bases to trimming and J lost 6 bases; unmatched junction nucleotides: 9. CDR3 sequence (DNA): TGCGCCAGCAGCCACCGGGACAGGGGTTTGGATGGCTACACCTTC. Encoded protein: CASSHRDRGLDGYTF.

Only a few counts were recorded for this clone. In DNA form, the CDR3 reads TGTGCCAGCAAAGGGGGATATACTGAAGCTTTCTTT. Protein product: CASKGGYTEAFF. V and J are TRBV12-3 or TRBV12-4 and TRBJ1-1; D is perhaps TRBD1 (6 bases). The CDR3 is 12 amino acids. Trimming pared 7 bases from V and 5 bases from J, leaving 11 bases between.

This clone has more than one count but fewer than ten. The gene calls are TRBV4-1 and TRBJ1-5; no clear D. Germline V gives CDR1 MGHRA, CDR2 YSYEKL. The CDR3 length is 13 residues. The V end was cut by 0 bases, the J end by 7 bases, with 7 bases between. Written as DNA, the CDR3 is TGCGCCAGCAGCCAAGATCGGCGGCAGCCCCAGCATTTT. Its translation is CASSQDRRQPQHF.

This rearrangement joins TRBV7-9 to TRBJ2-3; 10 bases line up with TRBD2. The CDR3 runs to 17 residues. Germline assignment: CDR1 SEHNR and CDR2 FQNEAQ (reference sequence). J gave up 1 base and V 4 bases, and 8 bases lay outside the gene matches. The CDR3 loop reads CASSSTSGLRGTDTQYF. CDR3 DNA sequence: TGTGCCAGCAGCTCGACTAGCGGGCTACGTGGCACAGATACGCAGTATTTT.

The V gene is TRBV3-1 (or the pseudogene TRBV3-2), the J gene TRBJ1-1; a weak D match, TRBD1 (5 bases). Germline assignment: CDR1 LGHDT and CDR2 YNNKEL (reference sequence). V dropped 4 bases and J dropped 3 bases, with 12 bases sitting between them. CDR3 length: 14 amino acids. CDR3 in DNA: TGTGCCAGCAGCCGCTCAGAAGGGGACACTGAAGCTTTCTTT. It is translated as CASSRSEGDTEAFF.

The CDR3: CASMGLLNTEAFF. The CDR3 DNA is TGCGCCAGCATGGGACTTCTGAACACTGAAGCTTTCTTT. V gene TRBV5-1 combines with J gene TRBJ1-1; TRBD1 might be the D (5 bases). The CDR3 is 13 residues long. V was pared by 6 bases and J by 0 bases, with 9 bases between. The germline CDR1 and CDR2 sequences are SGHRS and YFSETQ.

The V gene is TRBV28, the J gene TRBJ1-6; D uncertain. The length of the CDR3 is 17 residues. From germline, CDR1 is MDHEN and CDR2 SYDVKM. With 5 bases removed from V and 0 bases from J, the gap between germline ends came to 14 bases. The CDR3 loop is CASSAIHLSSYNSPLHF. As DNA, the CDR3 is TGTGCCAGCAGTGCCATCCACCTGAGCTCCTATAATTCACCCCTCCACTTT.

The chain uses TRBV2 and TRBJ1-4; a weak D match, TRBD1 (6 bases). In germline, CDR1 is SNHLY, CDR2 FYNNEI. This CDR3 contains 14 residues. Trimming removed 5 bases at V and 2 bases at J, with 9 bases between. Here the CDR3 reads CASSQGFTNEKLFF. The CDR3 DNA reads TGTGCCAGCAGTCAGGGGTTTACTAATGAAAAACTGTTTTTT.

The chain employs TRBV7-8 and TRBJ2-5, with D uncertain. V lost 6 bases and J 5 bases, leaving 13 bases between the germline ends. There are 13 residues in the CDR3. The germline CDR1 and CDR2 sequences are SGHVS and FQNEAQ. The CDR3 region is CASRRGPPETQYF. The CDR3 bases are TGTGCCAGCAGGCGAGGTCCCCCGGAGACCCAGTACTTC. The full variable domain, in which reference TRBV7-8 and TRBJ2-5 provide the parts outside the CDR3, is GAGVSQSPRYKVAKRGQDVALRCDPISGHVSLFWYQQALGQGPEFLTYFQNEAQLDKSGLPSDRFFAERPEGSVSTLKIQRTQQEDSAVYLCASRRGPPETQYFGPGTRLLVL.

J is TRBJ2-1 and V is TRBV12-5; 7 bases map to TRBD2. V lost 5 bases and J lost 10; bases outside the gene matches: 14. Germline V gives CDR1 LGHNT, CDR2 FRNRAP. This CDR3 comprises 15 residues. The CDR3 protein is CASGKAGLQTAEQFF. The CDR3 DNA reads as TGTGCTAGTGGTAAGGCGGGACTACAGACAGCCGAGCAGTTCTTC.

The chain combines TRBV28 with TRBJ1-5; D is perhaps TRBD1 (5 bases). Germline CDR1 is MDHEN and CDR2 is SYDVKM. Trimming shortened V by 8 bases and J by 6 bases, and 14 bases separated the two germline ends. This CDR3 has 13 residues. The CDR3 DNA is TGTGCCAGCGGAGGGGCGGTGGGTCAGCCCCAGCATTTT. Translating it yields CASGGAVGQPQHF.

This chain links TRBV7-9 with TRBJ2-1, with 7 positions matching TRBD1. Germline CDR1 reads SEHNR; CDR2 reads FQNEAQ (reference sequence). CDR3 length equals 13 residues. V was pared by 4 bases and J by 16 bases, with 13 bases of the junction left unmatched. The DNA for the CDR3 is TGTGCCAGCAGCTCGAATACAGGGGACCCTTTATTCTTC. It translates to CASSSNTGDPLFF.

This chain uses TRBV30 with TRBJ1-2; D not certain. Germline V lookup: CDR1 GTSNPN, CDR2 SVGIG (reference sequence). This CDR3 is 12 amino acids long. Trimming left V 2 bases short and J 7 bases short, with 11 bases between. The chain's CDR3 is CAWSPRATGYTF. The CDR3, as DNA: TGTGCCTGGAGTCCGCGGGCCACTGGCTACACCTTC.

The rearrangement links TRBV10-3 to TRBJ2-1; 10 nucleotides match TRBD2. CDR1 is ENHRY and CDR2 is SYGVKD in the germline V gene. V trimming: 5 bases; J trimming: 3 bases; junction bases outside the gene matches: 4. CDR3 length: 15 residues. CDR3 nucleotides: TGTGCCATCAGTTCTAGCGGGGGCATCTACAATGAGCAGTTCTTC. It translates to CAISSSGGIYNEQFF.

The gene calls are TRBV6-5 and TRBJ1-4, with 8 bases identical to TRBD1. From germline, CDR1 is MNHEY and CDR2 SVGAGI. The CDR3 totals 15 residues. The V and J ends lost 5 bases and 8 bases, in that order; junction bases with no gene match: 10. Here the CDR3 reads CASSKQGTGLEKLFF. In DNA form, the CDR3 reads TGTGCCAGCAGTAAACAGGGGACAGGTCTCGAAAAACTGTTTTTT.

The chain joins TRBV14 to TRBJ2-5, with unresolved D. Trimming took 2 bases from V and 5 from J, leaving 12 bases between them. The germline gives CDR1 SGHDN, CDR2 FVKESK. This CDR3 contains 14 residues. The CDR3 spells CASSQFAARETQYF. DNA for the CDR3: TGTGCCAGCAGCCAATTCGCTGCGCGCGAGACCCAGTACTTC.

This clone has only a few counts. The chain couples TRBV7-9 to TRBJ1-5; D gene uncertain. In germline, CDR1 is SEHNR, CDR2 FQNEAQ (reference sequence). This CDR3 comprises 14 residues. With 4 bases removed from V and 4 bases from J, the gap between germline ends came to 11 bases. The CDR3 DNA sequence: TGTGCCAGCAGCTACGACACCCCTAATCAGCCCCAGCATTTT. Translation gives CASSYDTPNQPQHF.

CDR3 DNA: TGTGCCAGCAGCCTAGGACAGGGGGGGAGCGAAGCTTTCTTT. This gives the protein CASSLGQGGSEAFF. The chain carries TRBV7-2 and TRBJ1-1; TRBD1 matches 10 bases. Losses at the gene ends were 5 bases for V and 8 bases for J; bases not matched to a gene: 8. Germline-derived CDR1 and CDR2 are SGHTA and FQGNSA. The CDR3 sequence is 14 residues long.

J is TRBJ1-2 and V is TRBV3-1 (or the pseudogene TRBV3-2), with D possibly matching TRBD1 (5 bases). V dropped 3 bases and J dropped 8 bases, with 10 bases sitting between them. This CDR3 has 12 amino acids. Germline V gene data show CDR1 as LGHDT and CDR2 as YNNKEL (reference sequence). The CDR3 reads CASSQGRGGYTF. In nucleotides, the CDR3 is TGTGCCAGCAGCCAGGGCCGGGGGGGCTACACCTTC.

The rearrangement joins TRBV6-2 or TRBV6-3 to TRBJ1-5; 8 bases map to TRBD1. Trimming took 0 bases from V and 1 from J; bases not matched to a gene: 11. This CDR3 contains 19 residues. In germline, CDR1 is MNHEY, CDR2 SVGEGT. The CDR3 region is CASSYSKDRVQKSNQPQHF. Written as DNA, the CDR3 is TGTGCCAGCAGTTACTCGAAGGACAGGGTCCAAAAAAGCAATCAGCCCCAGCATTTT.

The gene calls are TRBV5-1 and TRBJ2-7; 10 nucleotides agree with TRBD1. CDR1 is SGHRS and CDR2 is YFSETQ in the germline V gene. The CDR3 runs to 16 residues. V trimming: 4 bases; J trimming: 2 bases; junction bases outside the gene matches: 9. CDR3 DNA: TGCGCCAGCAGCACCGCCCCCGGGACAGGGGCCTACGAGCAGTACTTC. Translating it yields CASSTAPGTGAYEQYF.

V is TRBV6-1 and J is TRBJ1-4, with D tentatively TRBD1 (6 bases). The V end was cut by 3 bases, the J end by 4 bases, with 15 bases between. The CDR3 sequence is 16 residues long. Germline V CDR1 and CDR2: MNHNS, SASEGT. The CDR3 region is CASSDQTGLRNEKLFF. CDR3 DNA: TGTGCCAGCAGTGACCAGACAGGACTCCGTAATGAAAAACTGTTTTTT.